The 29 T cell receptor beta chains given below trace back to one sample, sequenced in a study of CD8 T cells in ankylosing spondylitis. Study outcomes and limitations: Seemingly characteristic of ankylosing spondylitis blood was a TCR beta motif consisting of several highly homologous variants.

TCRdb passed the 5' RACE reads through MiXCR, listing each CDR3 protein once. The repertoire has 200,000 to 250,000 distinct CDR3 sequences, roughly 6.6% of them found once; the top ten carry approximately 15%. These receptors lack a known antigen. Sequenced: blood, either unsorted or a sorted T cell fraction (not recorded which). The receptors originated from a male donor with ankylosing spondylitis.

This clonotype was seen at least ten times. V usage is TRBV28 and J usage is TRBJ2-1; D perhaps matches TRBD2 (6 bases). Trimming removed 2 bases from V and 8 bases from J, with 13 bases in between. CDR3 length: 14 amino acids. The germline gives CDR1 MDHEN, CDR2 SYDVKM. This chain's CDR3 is CASSLPGGSYEQFF. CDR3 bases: TGTGCCAGCAGTTTACCCGGGGGTAGCTATGAGCAGTTCTTC.

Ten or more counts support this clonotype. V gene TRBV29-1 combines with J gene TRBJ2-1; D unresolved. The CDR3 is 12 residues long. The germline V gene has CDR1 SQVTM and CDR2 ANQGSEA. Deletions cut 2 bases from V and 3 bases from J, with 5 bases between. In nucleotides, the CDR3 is TGCAGCGTTGAACGCGGCTACAATGAGCAGTTCTTC. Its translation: CSVERGYNEQFF.

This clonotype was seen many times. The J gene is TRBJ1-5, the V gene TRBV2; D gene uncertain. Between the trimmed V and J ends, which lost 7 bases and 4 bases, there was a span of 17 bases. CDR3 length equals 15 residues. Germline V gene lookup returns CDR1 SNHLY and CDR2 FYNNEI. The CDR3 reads CASKREDLGNQPQHF. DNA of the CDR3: TGTGCCAGCAAACGGGAGGATCTGGGGAATCAGCCCCAGCATTTT.

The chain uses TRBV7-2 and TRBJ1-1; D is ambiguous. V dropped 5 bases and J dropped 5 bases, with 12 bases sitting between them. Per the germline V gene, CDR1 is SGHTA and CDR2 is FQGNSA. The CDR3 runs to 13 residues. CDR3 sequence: CASSLEGSTEAFF. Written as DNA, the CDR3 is TGTGCCAGCAGCCTAGAAGGGTCTACTGAAGCTTTCTTT.

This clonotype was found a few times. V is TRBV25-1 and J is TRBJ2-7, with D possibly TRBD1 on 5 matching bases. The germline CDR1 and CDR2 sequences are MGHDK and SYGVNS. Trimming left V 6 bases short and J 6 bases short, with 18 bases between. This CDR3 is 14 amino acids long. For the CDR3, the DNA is TGTGCCAGCAGCCCCGATGAAGGGGCGACCGAGCAGTACTTC. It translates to CASSPDEGATEQYF.

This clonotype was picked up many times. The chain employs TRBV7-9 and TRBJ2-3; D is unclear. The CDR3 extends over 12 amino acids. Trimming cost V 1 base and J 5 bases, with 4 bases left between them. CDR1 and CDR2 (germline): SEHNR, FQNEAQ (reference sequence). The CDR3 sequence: CASSLGRDTQYF. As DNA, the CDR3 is TGTGCCAGCAGCTTAGGGCGAGATACGCAGTATTTT.

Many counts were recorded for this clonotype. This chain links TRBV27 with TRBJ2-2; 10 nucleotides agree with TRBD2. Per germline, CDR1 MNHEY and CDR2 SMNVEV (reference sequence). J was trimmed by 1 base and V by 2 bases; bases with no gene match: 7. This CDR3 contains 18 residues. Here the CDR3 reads CASSLGLAALENTGELFF. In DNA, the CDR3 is TGTGCCAGCAGTTTAGGACTAGCGGCCCTAGAGAACACCGGGGAGCTGTTTTTT.

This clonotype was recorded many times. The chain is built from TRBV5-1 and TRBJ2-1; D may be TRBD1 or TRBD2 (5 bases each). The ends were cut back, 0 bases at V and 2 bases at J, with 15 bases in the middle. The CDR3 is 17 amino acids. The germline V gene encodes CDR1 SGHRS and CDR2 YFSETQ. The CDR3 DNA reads TGCGCCAGCAGCTTGGCCAACATTGGGGGAACCTACAATGAGCAGTTCTTC. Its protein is CASSLANIGGTYNEQFF.

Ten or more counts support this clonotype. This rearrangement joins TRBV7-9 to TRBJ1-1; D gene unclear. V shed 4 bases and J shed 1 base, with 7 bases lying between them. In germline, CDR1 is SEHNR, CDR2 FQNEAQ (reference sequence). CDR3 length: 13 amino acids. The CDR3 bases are TGTGCCAGCAGCTCCGGGAGGAACACTGAAGCTTTCTTT. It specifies CASSSGRNTEAFF.

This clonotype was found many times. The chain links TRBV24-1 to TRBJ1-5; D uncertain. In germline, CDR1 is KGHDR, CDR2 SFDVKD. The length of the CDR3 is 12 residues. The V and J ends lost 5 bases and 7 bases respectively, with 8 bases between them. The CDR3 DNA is TGTGCCACCAGTGCCCCAAACCAGCCCCAGCATTTT. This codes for CATSAPNQPQHF.

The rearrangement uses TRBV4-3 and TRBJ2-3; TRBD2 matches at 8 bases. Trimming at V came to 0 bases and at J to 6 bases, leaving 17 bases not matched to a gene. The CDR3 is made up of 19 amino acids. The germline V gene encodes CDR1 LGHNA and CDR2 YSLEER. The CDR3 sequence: CASSQDLGALAGRLDTQYF. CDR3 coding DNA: TGCGCCAGCAGCCAAGATTTGGGGGCGCTAGCGGGCCGATTGGATACGCAGTATTTT.

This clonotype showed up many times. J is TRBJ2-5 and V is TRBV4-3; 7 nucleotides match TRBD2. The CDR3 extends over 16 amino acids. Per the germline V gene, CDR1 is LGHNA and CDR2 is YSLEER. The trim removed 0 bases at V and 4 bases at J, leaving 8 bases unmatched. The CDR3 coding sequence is TGCGCCAGCAGCCAAGAATGGGAGGGAGTAGGAGAGACCCAGTACTTC. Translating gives CASSQEWEGVGETQYF.

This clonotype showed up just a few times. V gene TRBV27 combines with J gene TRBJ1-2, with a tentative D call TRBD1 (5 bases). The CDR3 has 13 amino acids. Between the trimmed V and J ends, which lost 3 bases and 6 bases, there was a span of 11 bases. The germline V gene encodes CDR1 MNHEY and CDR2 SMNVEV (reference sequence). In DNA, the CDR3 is TGTGCCAGCAGTTTTCCAGGGTCCCATGGCTACACCTTC. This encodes CASSFPGSHGYTF.

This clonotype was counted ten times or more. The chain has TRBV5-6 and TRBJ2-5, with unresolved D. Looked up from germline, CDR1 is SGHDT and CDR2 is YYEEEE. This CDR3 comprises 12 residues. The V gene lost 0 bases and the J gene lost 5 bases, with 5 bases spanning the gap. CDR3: CASSLEAETQYF. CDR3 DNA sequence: TGTGCCAGCAGCTTGGAGGCGGAGACCCAGTACTTC.

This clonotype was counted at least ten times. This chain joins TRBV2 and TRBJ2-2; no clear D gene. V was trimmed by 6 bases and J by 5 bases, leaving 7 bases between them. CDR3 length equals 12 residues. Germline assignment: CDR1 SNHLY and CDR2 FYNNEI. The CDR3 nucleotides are TGTGCCAGCAGGGATGTAACCGGGGAGCTGTTTTTT. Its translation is CASRDVTGELFF.

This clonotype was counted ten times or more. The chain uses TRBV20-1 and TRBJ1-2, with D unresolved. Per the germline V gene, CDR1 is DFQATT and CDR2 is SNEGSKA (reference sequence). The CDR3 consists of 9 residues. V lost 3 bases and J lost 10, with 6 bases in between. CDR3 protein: CSASYLYTF. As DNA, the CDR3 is TGCAGTGCTAGCTACCTCTACACCTTC.

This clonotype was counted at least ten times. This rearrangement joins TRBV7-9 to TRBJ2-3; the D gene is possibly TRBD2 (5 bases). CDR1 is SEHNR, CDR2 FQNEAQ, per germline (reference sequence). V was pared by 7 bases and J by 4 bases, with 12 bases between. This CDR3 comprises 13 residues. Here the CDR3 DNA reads TGTGCCAGCACCCCCGAGGACTCAGATACGCAGTATTTT. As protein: CASTPEDSDTQYF.

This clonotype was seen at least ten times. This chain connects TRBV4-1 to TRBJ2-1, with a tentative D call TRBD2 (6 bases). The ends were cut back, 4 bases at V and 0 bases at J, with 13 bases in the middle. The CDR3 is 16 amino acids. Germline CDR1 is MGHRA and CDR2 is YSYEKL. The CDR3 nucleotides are TGCGCCAGCAGCCGGCCCCGGGACTCCTCCTACAATGAGCAGTTCTTC. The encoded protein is CASSRPRDSSYNEQFF.

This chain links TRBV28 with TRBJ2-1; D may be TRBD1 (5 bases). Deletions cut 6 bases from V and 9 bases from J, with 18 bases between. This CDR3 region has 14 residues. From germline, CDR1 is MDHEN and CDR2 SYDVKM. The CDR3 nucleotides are TGTGCCAGCAGGACCCGGGCCCCTAGGGGTGAGCAGTTCTTC. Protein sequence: CASRTRAPRGEQFF.

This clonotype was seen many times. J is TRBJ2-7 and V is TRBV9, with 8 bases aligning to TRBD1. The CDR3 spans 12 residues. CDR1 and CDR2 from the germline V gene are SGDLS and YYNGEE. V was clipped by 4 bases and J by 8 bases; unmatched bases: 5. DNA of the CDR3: TGTGCCAGCAGCCCGGGACAGGACAAGCAGTACTTC. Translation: CASSPGQDKQYF.

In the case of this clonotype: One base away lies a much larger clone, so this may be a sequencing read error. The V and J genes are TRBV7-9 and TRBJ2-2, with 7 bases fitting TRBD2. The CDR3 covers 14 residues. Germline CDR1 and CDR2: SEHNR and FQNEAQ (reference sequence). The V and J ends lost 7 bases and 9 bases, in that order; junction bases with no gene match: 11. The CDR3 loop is CASILAVGDRELFF. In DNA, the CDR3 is TGTGCCAGCATCCTAGCGGTAGGGGATCGGGAGCTGTTTTTT.

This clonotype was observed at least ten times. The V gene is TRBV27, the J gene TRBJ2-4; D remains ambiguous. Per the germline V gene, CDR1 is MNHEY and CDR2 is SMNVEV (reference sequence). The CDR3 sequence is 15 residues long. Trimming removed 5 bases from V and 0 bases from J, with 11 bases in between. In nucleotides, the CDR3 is TGTGCCAGCAGTCCTCTTAAATTAGCCAAAAACATTCAGTACTTC. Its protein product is CASSPLKLAKNIQYF.

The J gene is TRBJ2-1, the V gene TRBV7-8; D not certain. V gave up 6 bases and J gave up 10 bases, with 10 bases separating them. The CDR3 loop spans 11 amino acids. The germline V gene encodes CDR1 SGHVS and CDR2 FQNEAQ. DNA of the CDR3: TGTGCCAGCAGGCGGATCTTCGAGCAGTTCTTC. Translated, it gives CASRRIFEQFF.

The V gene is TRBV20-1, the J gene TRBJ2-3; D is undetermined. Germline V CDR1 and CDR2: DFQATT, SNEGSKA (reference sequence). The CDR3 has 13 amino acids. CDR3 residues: CGLKTGRADTQYF. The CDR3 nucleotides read TGCGGCCTCAAAACCGGAAGGGCAGATACGCAGTATTTT.

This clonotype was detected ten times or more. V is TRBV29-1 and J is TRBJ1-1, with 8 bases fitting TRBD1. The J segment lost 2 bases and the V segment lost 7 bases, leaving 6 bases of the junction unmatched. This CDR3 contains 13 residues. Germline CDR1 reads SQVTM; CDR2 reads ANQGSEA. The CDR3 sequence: CSGDRHLNTEAFF. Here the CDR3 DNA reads TGCAGCGGGGACAGGCATTTAAACACTGAAGCTTTCTTT.

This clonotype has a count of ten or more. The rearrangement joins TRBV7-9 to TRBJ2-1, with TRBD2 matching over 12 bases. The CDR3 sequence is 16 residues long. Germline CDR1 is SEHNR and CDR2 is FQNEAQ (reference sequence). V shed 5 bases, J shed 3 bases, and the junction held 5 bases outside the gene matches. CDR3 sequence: CASSPTSGGRYNEQFF. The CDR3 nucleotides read TGTGCCAGCAGCCCGACTAGCGGGGGCCGCTACAATGAGCAGTTCTTC.

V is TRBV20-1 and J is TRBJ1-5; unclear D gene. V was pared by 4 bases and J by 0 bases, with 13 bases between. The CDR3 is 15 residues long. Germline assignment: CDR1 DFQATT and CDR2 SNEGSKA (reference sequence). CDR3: CSAITPGISNQPQHF. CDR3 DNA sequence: TGCAGTGCTATCACACCGGGTATTAGCAATCAGCCCCAGCATTTT.

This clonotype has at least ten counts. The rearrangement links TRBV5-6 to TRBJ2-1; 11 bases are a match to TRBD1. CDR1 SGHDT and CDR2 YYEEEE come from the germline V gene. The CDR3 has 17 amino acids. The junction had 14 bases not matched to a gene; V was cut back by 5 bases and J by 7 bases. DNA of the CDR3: TGTGCCAGCAGTCCCCCCCCACCGGACAGGGGGCGGAATGAGCAGTTCTTC. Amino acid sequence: CASSPPPPDRGRNEQFF.

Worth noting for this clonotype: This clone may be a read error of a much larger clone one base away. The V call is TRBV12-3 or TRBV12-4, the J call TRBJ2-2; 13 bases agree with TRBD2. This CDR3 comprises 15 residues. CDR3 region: CASDGLAGAGGEMFF. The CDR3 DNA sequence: TGTGCCAGCGATGGACTAGCGGGAGCTGGCGGGGAGATGTTTTTT.